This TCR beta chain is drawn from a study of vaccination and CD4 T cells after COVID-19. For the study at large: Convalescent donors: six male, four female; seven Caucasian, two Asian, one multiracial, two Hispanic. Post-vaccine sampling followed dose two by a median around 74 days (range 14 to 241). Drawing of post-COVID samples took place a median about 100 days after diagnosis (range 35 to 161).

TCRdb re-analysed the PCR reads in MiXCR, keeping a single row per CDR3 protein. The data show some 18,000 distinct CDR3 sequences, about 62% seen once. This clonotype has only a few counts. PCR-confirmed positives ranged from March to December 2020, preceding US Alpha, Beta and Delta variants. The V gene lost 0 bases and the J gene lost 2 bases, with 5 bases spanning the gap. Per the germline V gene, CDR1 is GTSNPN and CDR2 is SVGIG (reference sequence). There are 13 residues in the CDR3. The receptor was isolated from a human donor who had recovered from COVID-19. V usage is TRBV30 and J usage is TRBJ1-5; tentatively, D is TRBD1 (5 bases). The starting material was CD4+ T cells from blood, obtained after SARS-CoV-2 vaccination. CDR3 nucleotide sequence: TGTGCCTGGAGTGTAGGGGGCAATCAGCCCCAGCATTTT. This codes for CAWSVGGNQPQHF.